The clone carrying this T cell receptor beta chain was seen ten or more times. Its antigen is not known. Trimming took off 6 bases at V and 2 bases at J, with 16 bases between the two ends. The CDR3 covers 15 residues. The data derive from a study of T cell repertoires in cytomegalovirus infection. Study-wide background: Public TCR beta signatures marked donors with CMV infection and the matching HLA. Whole-study results and caveats: Carriage of CMV together with the relevant HLA was identifiable through cumulative public TCR beta family frequency. Predominance within the ex vivo response was attributable to HLA-C-restricted CMV-specific TCR beta clonotypes.

TCRdb reprocessed the reads via MiXCR and lists one record per CDR3 protein. The table lists under 350,000 distinct CDR3 sequences, about a tenth of them singletons. The clonotype originates from a human donor in good health (CMV status not recorded). Some clones in this sample may be carry-over from other donors' samples. This chain joins TRBV12-3 or TRBV12-4 and TRBJ1-2; D gene uncertain. The sequenced material came from PBMCs. The CDR3 DNA follows: TGTGCCAGCAGCCCCTTCCTGAGCTCCAACTATGGCTACACCTTC. Translated: CASSPFLSSNYGYTF.